Detailed here is one T cell receptor beta chain. The CDR3 runs 16 residues. Germline loops: CDR1 SEHNR, CDR2 FQNEAQ (reference sequence). V gave up 5 bases and J gave up 2 bases; unmatched junction bases: 3. This sample is part of a study of blood T cell repertoires in COVID-19. Study summary: Some COVID-19 samples were acute and others convalescent; all came from the United States, Italy and Spain. PBMCs, B-cell-depleted T cells, or T cells were the source of the cDNA or gDNA that made up the material.

In the study's own analysis: Nucleated cell counts were estimated from reference gene primer amplification. Method: immunoSEQ multiplex PCR; TCRdb's copy keeps in-frame clones and lacks some. D and trimming come from the DNA, and the V and J calls and clone size come from that table. This sample has 300,000 to 350,000 clones, with about nine tenths found just once. The specimen was peripheral blood. V and J are TRBV7-9 and TRBJ2-6, with 10 bases aligning to TRBD1. This sequence originates from a man aged 18 to 30 with active or convalescent COVID-19. CDR3 in DNA: TGTGCCAGCAGCCCGGACAGGGGGACTGGGGCCAACGTCCTGACTTTC. Its translation is CASSPDRGTGANVLTF.